This T cell receptor (beta chain) was identified in a study of T cells in Graves' hyperthyroidism and ophthalmopathy. In its sample, this clonotype was seen a few times. Authors of the study amplified TCR beta CDR3 regions from RNA transcripts. Initially, a first-round RT-PCR of the TCR CDR3 employed the HTBI primer set. Using its own MiXCR run on the multiplex PCR reads, TCRdb lists one record per CDR3 protein. Among under 700,000 distinct CDR3 sequences listed, over 15% were seen once. The TCR was taken from a woman aged 18-30 years with Graves' hyperthyroidism. The sequencing input was blood.

CDR3 sequence: CASSLPTSGSTDTQYF. The DNA of the CDR3 is TGTGCCAGCAGCTTACCCACTAGCGGGAGCACAGATACGCAGTATTTT. The chain uses TRBV7-9 and TRBJ2-3; 9 nucleotides match TRBD2. The CDR3 loop spans 16 amino acids. Germline V gives CDR1 SEHNR, CDR2 FQNEAQ (reference sequence). The V gene end was trimmed by 2 bases and the J gene end by 0 bases; junction bases not matched to a gene: 3.